One sample yielded the 22 T cell receptor beta chains listed below, sequenced in a study of blood T cell repertoires in COVID-19. Repertoires were generated with immunoSEQ multiplex PCR, while TCRdb's copy carries only in-frame clones and drops some. The profile covers 200,000 to 250,000 clones, with around four fifths appearing a single time and about 4.8% taken by the ten largest. The material sequenced was PBMCs or T cells enriched from blood (not recorded which). These TCRs come from a woman between 50 and 59 years old who had been exposed to COVID-19.

V usage is TRBV29-1 and J usage is TRBJ2-1, with 9 bases matching TRBD1. The CDR3 is made up of 14 amino acids. Germline CDR1 SQVTM, CDR2 ANQGSEA. The DNA for the CDR3 is TGCAGTGGGACAGGGCCCAGCTCCTACAATGAGCAGTTCTTC. Translated, it gives CSGTGPSSYNEQFF.

V is TRBV29-1 and J is TRBJ2-1, with a weak D call TRBD2 (5 bases). CDR1 is SQVTM, CDR2 ANQGSEA, per germline. This CDR3 contains 16 residues. Trimming took 4 bases from V and 10 from J, leaving 26 bases between them. CDR3 loop: CSVGASGLERSMEQFF. The CDR3 DNA is TGCAGCGTTGGCGCGTCGGGCTTGGAGCGGTCTATGGAGCAGTTCTTC.

This sequence joins TRBV30 and TRBJ1-2; 9 bases map to TRBD1. CDR1 and CDR2 (germline): GTSNPN, SVGIG (reference sequence). V trimming: 4 bases; J trimming: 8 bases; junction bases outside the gene matches: 5. This CDR3 contains 12 residues. The CDR3 protein is CAWTDRGIGYTF. In nucleotides, the CDR3 is TGTGCCTGGACGGACAGGGGAATAGGCTACACCTTC.

The chain has TRBV5-1 and TRBJ2-2; D is undetermined. CDR1 is SGHRS, CDR2 YFSETQ, per germline. This CDR3 has 13 residues. Between the trimmed V and J ends, which lost 1 base and 7 bases, there was a span of 8 bases. This CDR3 is CASSLSGNGELFF. CDR3 coding DNA: TGCGCCAGCAGCTTGTCAGGAAACGGGGAGCTGTTTTTT.

The chain combines TRBV30 with TRBJ1-1; the D is unclear. V was cut by 3 bases and J by 10 bases, with 9 bases left in between. The CDR3 runs 10 residues. The V gene's germline CDR1 is GTSNPN and CDR2 SVGIG (reference sequence). This CDR3 is CAWSPKPAFF. The CDR3, as DNA: TGTGCCTGGAGCCCTAAACCAGCTTTCTTT.

V gene TRBV11-3 combines with J gene TRBJ2-7; D may be TRBD1 (6 bases). Deletions cut 5 bases from V and 0 bases from J, with 8 bases between. The CDR3 contains 13 residues. The germline CDR1 and CDR2 sequences are SGHNT and YENEEA. The CDR3 sequence is CASSPDSSYEQYF. As DNA, the CDR3 is TGTGCCAGCAGCCCGGACAGCTCCTACGAGCAGTACTTC.

V and J are TRBV10-3 and TRBJ2-7; TRBD2 might be the D (5 bases). Per germline, CDR1 ENHRY and CDR2 SYGVKD. Trimming pared 6 bases from V and 7 bases from J, leaving 22 bases between. This CDR3 has 15 residues. The CDR3 region is CAIRLKLDDLREQYF. Written as DNA, the CDR3 is TGTGCCATCAGACTTAAACTAGATGATCTTCGGGAGCAGTACTTC.

The CDR3 loop is CATENTDPPYEQYF. In nucleotides, the CDR3 is TGTGCCACCGAAAATACAGACCCTCCCTACGAGCAGTACTTC. The rearrangement uses TRBV24-1 and TRBJ2-7; D unclear. The CDR3 has 14 residues. Germline assignment: CDR1 KGHDR and CDR2 SFDVKD. Trimming pared 9 bases from V and 2 bases from J, leaving 16 bases between.

J is TRBJ2-7 and V is TRBV6-2 or TRBV6-3, with 8 bases matching TRBD1. The V and J ends lost 4 bases and 1 base, in that order; junction bases with no gene match: 9. CDR3 length: 16 residues. Germline loops: CDR1 MNHEY, CDR2 SVGEGT. The CDR3 loop reads CASSSDRAVLSYEQYF. The CDR3 DNA sequence: TGTGCCAGCAGTTCGGACAGGGCCGTACTATCCTACGAGCAGTACTTC.

The V call is TRBV5-1, the J call TRBJ2-3, with no clear D. The CDR3 length is 14 residues. Germline CDR1 and CDR2: SGHRS and YFSETQ. Trimming cost V 2 bases and J 1 base, with 8 bases left between them. CDR3 DNA: TGCGCCAGCAGCTTAACTGAACGCACAGATACGCAGTATTTT. It yields the protein CASSLTERTDTQYF.

The chain combines TRBV5-1 with TRBJ1-2; TRBD1 agrees at 7 bases. This CDR3 contains 18 residues. CDR1 is SGHRS and CDR2 is YFSETQ in the germline V gene. Trimming cost V 4 bases and J 1 base; bases outside gene matches: 16. The CDR3 DNA follows: TGCGCCAGCAGCCCCCGCGGGACAGAAATACCGATTAACTATGGCTACACCTTC. Its protein is CASSPRGTEIPINYGYTF.

V is TRBV18 and J is TRBJ1-1; TRBD1 agrees at 9 bases. CDR3 length: 15 amino acids. Germline CDR1 and CDR2: KGHSH and LQKENI. V was pared by 3 bases and J by 7 bases, with 9 bases of the junction left unmatched. For the CDR3, the DNA is TGTGCCAGCTCACCCGTACAGGGGGCGCGGGGTGAAGCTTTCTTT. Translating gives CASSPVQGARGEAFF. The whole variable domain, remainder taken from reference TRBV18 and TRBJ1-1, is NAGVMQNPRHLVRRRGQEARLRCSPMKGHSHVYWYRQLPEEGLKFMVYLQKENIIDESGMPKERFSAEFPKEGPSILRIQQVVRGDSAAYFCASSPVQGARGEAFFGQGTRLTVV.

This clone was seen only a few times. The chain couples TRBV5-1 to TRBJ1-2; D perhaps matches TRBD1 (6 bases). Germline-derived CDR1 and CDR2 are SGHRS and YFSETQ. V lost 4 bases and J lost 6, with 19 bases in between. The CDR3 runs 15 residues. The CDR3 DNA is TGCGCCAGCAGCCCCCTGACTGGGGGCCTACATGGCTACACCTTC. This sequence encodes CASSPLTGGLHGYTF. The full variable domain, in which reference TRBV5-1 and TRBJ1-2 provide the parts outside the CDR3, is KAGVTQTPRYLIKTRGQQVTLSCSPISGHRSVSWYQQTPGQGLQFLFEYFSETQRNKGNFPGRFSGRQFSNSRSEMNVSTLELGDSALYLCASSPLTGGLHGYTFGSGTRLTVV.

The chain couples TRBV5-1 to TRBJ2-3; D is ambiguous. The CDR3 consists of 15 residues. V lost 3 bases, J lost 0 bases, and 11 bases lay in between. The germline CDR1 and CDR2 sequences are SGHRS and YFSETQ. The CDR3 region is CASSSAAASTDTQYF. DNA for the CDR3: TGCGCCAGCAGCTCGGCGGCGGCAAGCACAGATACGCAGTATTTT.

V is TRBV4-2 and J is TRBJ2-2, with 8 bases aligning to TRBD2. Unmatched junction bases numbered 4, after V lost 0 bases and J lost 4 bases. CDR1 LGHNA and CDR2 YNFKEQ come from the germline V gene. The CDR3 is 16 amino acids. The CDR3 sequence is CASSQEAGAFTGELFF. As DNA, the CDR3 is TGTGCCAGCAGCCAAGAAGCGGGGGCCTTCACCGGGGAGCTGTTTTTT.

The rearrangement uses TRBV7-6 and TRBJ2-5; 11 bases line up with TRBD2. With 1 base clipped from V and 5 bases from J, the junction kept 3 bases outside the gene matches. This CDR3 spans 15 amino acids. CDR1 is SGHVS, CDR2 FNYEAQ, per germline. The CDR3 sequence: CASSLGPSGGETQYF. The CDR3 DNA reads as TGTGCCAGCAGCTTAGGGCCTAGCGGGGGGGAGACCCAGTACTTC.

The chain combines TRBV11-2 with TRBJ1-5; TRBD1 matches at 7 bases. Germline assignment: CDR1 SGHAT and CDR2 FQNNGV. The CDR3 length is 15 residues. The ends lost 1 base at V and 4 bases at J; junction bases unmatched: 4. CDR3 sequence: CASSLAWDSNQPQHF. The CDR3 DNA is TGTGCCAGCAGCTTAGCGTGGGACAGTAATCAGCCCCAGCATTTT.

The chain employs TRBV7-8 and TRBJ1-1; D is perhaps TRBD1 (5 bases). Germline V lookup: CDR1 SGHVS, CDR2 FQNEAQ. This CDR3 contains 15 residues. Trimming removed 1 base from V and 5 bases from J, with 14 bases in between. The CDR3 DNA sequence: TGTGCCAGCAGCTTAGTTGACCCCGGGGGGACTGAAGCTTTCTTT. It yields the protein CASSLVDPGGTEAFF.

The V gene is TRBV19, the J gene TRBJ2-7; weak D call: TRBD1 (5 bases). CDR1 and CDR2 from the germline V gene are LNHDA and SQIVND (reference sequence). The CDR3 extends over 13 amino acids. V dropped 7 bases and J dropped 6 bases, with 16 bases sitting between them. The DNA for the CDR3 is TGTGCCAGTAACACGCAGGGTATCGGCGAGCAGTACTTC. This sequence encodes CASNTQGIGEQYF.

The V gene is TRBV2, the J gene TRBJ2-1; D perhaps matches TRBD2 (5 bases). CDR3 size: 14 residues. The germline CDR1 and CDR2 sequences are SNHLY and FYNNEI. The V and J ends lost 6 bases and 0 bases respectively, with 9 bases between them. The CDR3 is CASRVGSSYNEQFF. DNA for the CDR3: TGTGCCAGCAGGGTGGGGAGCTCCTACAATGAGCAGTTCTTC.

J is TRBJ2-3 and V is TRBV5-4; tentatively, D is TRBD2 (5 bases). The CDR3 sequence is 15 residues long. Germline-derived CDR1 and CDR2 are SGHNT and YYREEE (reference sequence). V was cut by 0 bases and J by 4 bases, with 12 bases left in between. CDR3 amino acids: CASSLVSGLADTQYF. In nucleotides, the CDR3 is TGTGCCAGCAGCTTGGTTTCGGGGTTGGCAGATACGCAGTATTTT.

The rearrangement uses TRBV5-1 and TRBJ2-2, with 12 bases that match TRBD2. CDR1 is SGHRS, CDR2 YFSETQ, per germline. The CDR3 covers 16 residues. After removal of 3 bases from V and 7 bases from J, the junction contained 7 bases not matched to a gene. As DNA, the CDR3 is TGCGCCAGCAGCTCCTCCCTAGCGGGGGGGCGCGGGGAGCTGTTTTTT. This translates into CASSSSLAGGRGELFF.